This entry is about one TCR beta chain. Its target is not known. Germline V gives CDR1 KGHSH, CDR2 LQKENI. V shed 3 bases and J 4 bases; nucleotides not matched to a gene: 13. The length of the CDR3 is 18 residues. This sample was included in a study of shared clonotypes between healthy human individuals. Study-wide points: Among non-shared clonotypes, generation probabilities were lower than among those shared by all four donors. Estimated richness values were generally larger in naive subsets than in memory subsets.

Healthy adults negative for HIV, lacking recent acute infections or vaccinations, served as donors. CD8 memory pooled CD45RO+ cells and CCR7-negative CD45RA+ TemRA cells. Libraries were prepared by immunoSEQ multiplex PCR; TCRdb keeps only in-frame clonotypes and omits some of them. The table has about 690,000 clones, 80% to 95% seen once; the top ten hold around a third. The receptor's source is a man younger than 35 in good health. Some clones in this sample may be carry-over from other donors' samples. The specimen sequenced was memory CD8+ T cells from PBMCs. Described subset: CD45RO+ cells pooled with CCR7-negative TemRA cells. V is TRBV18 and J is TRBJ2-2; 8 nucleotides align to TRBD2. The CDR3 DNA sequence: TGTGCCAGCTCACCCAAGCTGGCGGGAGGACCTATCACCGGGGAGCTGTTTTTT. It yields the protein CASSPKLAGGPITGELFF.